The 21 T cell receptor beta chains given below trace back to one sample, sequenced in a study of T cell repertoires in cytomegalovirus infection. MiXCR, run by TCRdb on the reads, gives a single entry per CDR3 protein. Here the sample spans about 220,000 distinct CDR3 sequences, approximately 38% being singletons. These receptors have no identified antigens. Sequenced here: CD8+ T cells from cultured PBMCs, sampled from culture after CMV antigen stimulation. The origin of the receptors is a human donor in good health (CMV status not recorded). Some clones in this sample may be carry-over from other donors' samples.

V is TRBV20-1 and J is TRBJ1-2; 9 bases align to TRBD1. V lost 0 bases to trimming and J lost 1 base; unmatched junction nucleotides: 9. The CDR3 is 17 amino acids. The germline V gene has CDR1 DFQATT and CDR2 SNEGSKA (reference sequence). In DNA form, the CDR3 reads TGCAGTGCTAGAGACTCAAGGAACAGGGGGCTTAACTATGGCTACACCTTC. It translates to CSARDSRNRGLNYGYTF.

V and J are TRBV7-6 and TRBJ2-7; tentative D call: TRBD1 (6 bases). This CDR3 is 13 amino acids long. Germline V gene sequence: CDR1 SGHVS, CDR2 FNYEAQ. V lost 5 bases and J lost 4, with 12 bases in between. The CDR3 nucleotides are TGTGCCAGCAGCACGCCAGACAGGTACGAGCAGTACTTC. The encoded protein is CASSTPDRYEQYF.

The chain couples TRBV2 to TRBJ2-3; 9 bases agree with TRBD1. The J segment lost 4 bases and the V segment lost 4 bases, leaving 6 bases of the junction unmatched. The CDR3 runs to 15 residues. Looked up from germline, CDR1 is SNHLY and CDR2 is FYNNEI. CDR3 in amino acids: CASSVWDREPDTQYF. The DNA of the CDR3 is TGTGCCAGCAGTGTGTGGGACAGGGAACCAGATACGCAGTATTTT.

The chain combines TRBV27 with TRBJ2-5; D unclear. V was trimmed by 5 bases and J by 2 bases, leaving 6 bases between them. The CDR3 runs to 12 residues. The V gene's germline CDR1 is MNHEY and CDR2 SMNVEV (reference sequence). CDR3 nucleotide sequence: TGTGCCAGCAGTCCTGATCAAGAGACCCAGTACTTC. This codes for CASSPDQETQYF.

This sequence joins TRBV30 and TRBJ2-7; maybe TRBD2 (5 bases). V lost 1 base and J 9 bases, leaving 25 bases between the germline ends. This CDR3 has 16 amino acids. Germline CDR1 reads GTSNPN; CDR2 reads SVGIG (reference sequence). The CDR3 is CAWSGAPGQQESGQYF. As DNA, the CDR3 is TGTGCCTGGAGTGGCGCTCCGGGCCAGCAAGAAAGCGGGCAGTACTTC.

The chain couples TRBV4-1 to TRBJ2-7; no clear D. The CDR3 is made up of 16 amino acids. Trimming cost V 0 bases and J 1 base, with 13 bases left between them. Germline CDR1 is MGHRA and CDR2 is YSYEKL. As DNA, the CDR3 is TGCGCCAGCAGCCAAGACGGTCATATTGGTTCCTACGAGCAGTACTTC. This encodes CASSQDGHIGSYEQYF.

This clonotype turned up a few times. The chain employs TRBV28 and TRBJ2-1, with TRBD2 identical over 7 bases. The CDR3 sequence is 16 residues long. CDR1 is MDHEN, CDR2 SYDVKM, per germline. Losses at the gene ends were 7 bases for V and 0 bases for J; bases not matched to a gene: 9. In DNA, the CDR3 is TGTGCCAGCATCCCACAACTAGCGCCCTCCTACAATGAGCAGTTCTTC. Its translation: CASIPQLAPSYNEQFF.

The chain couples TRBV5-4 to TRBJ2-3; 11 bases align to TRBD2. This CDR3 is 16 amino acids long. Germline assignment: CDR1 SGHNT and CDR2 YYREEE (reference sequence). J gave up 0 bases and V 3 bases, and 3 bases lay outside the gene matches. The CDR3 region is CASSYTSGGSTDTQYF. The CDR3 DNA reads as TGTGCCAGCAGCTATACTAGCGGGGGTAGCACAGATACGCAGTATTTT.

This chain links TRBV29-1 with TRBJ2-2; no reliable D call. Germline V gene sequence: CDR1 SQVTM, CDR2 ANQGSEA. Trimming shortened V by 5 bases and J by 1 base, and 11 bases separated the two germline ends. This CDR3 spans 14 amino acids. The CDR3 nucleotides are TGCAGCGTTAGGCGGTCCAGGAACACCGGGGAGCTGTTTTTT. Residues: CSVRRSRNTGELFF.

With regard to this clonotype: A much more abundant neighbour one base away suggests this may be a read error. The CDR3 spells CASKDSSYNEQFF. CDR3 coding DNA: TGTGCCAGCAAGGATAGCTCCTACAATGAGCAGTTCTTC. This sequence joins TRBV12-3 or TRBV12-4 and TRBJ2-1; D gene unclear. V shed 7 bases and J shed 0 bases, with 7 bases lying between them. This CDR3 region has 13 residues.

This clonotype has just a few counts. The chain links TRBV7-6 to TRBJ2-7; TRBD1 might be the D (6 bases). The CDR3 length is 15 residues. Trimming removed 4 bases at V and 0 bases at J, with 13 bases between. CDR1 is SGHVS and CDR2 is FNYEAQ in the germline V gene. CDR3 in DNA: TGTGCCAGCAGCTCTCCTCGAGGGGGCTCCTACGAGCAGTACTTC. Translated: CASSSPRGGSYEQYF.

This clonotype showed up just a few times. The V gene is TRBV11-2, the J gene TRBJ2-1, with 7 bases aligning to TRBD2. J lost 3 bases, V lost 0 bases, and 5 bases had no gene match. From germline, CDR1 is SGHAT and CDR2 FQNNGV. The CDR3 spans 16 residues. CDR3 DNA: TGTGCCAGCAGCTTAGATGGAAGGACTAGCTACAATGAGCAGTTCTTC. It yields the protein CASSLDGRTSYNEQFF. Drawing the rest from reference TRBV11-2 and TRBJ2-1, the complete variable domain is EAGVAQSPRYKIIEKRQSVAFWCNPISGHATLYWYQQILGQGPKLLIQFQNNGVVDDSQLPKDRFSAERLKGVDSTLKIQPAKLEDSAVYLCASSLDGRTSYNEQFFGPGTRLTVL.

This clonotype has just a few counts. V usage is TRBV2 and J usage is TRBJ2-7; D is possibly TRBD1 (6 bases). Germline CDR1 SNHLY, CDR2 FYNNEI. V lost 7 bases and J lost 1, with 20 bases in between. This CDR3 is 16 amino acids long. The CDR3 sequence is CASTKTSTGPSYEQYF. Written as DNA, the CDR3 is TGTGCCAGCACTAAAACCTCGACAGGACCTTCCTACGAGCAGTACTTC.

This clonotype was counted a few times. The chain links TRBV6-5 to TRBJ2-7, with 7 bases that match TRBD2. Germline V gene data show CDR1 as MNHEY and CDR2 as SVGAGI. With 5 bases clipped from V and 0 bases from J, the junction kept 7 bases outside the gene matches. CDR3 length: 15 residues. The CDR3 DNA reads TGTGCCAGCAGTCCCTCGGGAGGCACCTCCTACGAGCAGTACTTC. Protein sequence: CASSPSGGTSYEQYF.

This clonotype appeared a few times. The V gene is TRBV10-3, the J gene TRBJ1-6, with D possibly being TRBD1 (5 bases). CDR3 length equals 16 residues. Germline lookup yields CDR1 ENHRY and CDR2 SYGVKD. V was cut by 9 bases and J by 0 bases, with 15 bases left in between. The CDR3: CAISDKESSYNSPLHF. Written as DNA, the CDR3 is TGTGCCATTTCGGACAAGGAAAGCTCCTATAATTCACCCCTCCACTTT.

This clonotype was seen just once. The chain recombines TRBV7-3 with TRBJ2-2; 9 nucleotides agree with TRBD2. From germline, CDR1 is SGHTA and CDR2 FQGTGA. Trimming at V came to 5 bases and at J to 7 bases, leaving 23 bases not matched to a gene. CDR3 length: 20 residues. CDR3 residues: CASSPETVLPRGGVVGELFF. In DNA form, the CDR3 reads TGTGCCAGCAGCCCCGAAACCGTCCTTCCGCGGGGGGGCGTTGTCGGGGAGCTGTTTTTT.

The chain carries TRBV2 and TRBJ2-3; D is unclear. This CDR3 is built from 12 residues. The ends were cut back, 3 bases at V and 1 base at J, with 2 bases in the middle. Germline V CDR1 and CDR2: SNHLY, FYNNEI. The CDR3: CASSDRTDTQYF. The DNA of the CDR3 is TGTGCCAGCAGTGATCGCACAGATACGCAGTATTTT.

This clonotype occurred once. V gene TRBV28 combines with J gene TRBJ2-7; D ambiguous. Germline values: CDR1 MDHEN, CDR2 SYDVKM. The CDR3 is 14 amino acids. The ends were cut back, 6 bases at V and 6 bases at J, with 18 bases in the middle. The CDR3 here is CASSSDLALGEQYF. CDR3 nucleotide sequence: TGTGCCAGCAGCTCGGACCTGGCGCTGGGCGAGCAGTACTTC.

A few counts support this clonotype. This chain links TRBV28 with TRBJ2-3, with D possibly TRBD2 on 6 matching bases. This CDR3 has 15 residues. V lost 6 bases, J lost 0 bases, and 13 bases lay in between. CDR1 is MDHEN, CDR2 SYDVKM, per germline. CDR3 bases: TGTGCCAGCAGCCCAGGGACTCTTAGCACAGATACGCAGTATTTT. Its translation is CASSPGTLSTDTQYF.

V and J are TRBV20-1 and TRBJ2-7; 10 bases map to TRBD2. CDR3 length equals 18 residues. Per the germline V gene, CDR1 is DFQATT and CDR2 is SNEGSKA (reference sequence). The trim removed 0 bases at V and 1 base at J, leaving 12 bases unmatched. The CDR3 spells CSARETSGKDGRSYEQYF. In nucleotides, the CDR3 is TGCAGTGCTAGAGAAACTAGCGGGAAGGATGGTCGGTCCTACGAGCAGTACTTC.

This chain connects TRBV7-9 to TRBJ2-3, with 15 bases matching TRBD2. Trimming cost V 5 bases and J 3 bases; bases outside gene matches: 6. This CDR3 spans 17 amino acids. The germline gives CDR1 SEHNR, CDR2 FQNEAQ (reference sequence). In DNA form, the CDR3 reads TGTGCCAGCAGCCCTAGGACTAGCGGGAGGGGAACAGATACGCAGTATTTT. It codes for CASSPRTSGRGTDTQYF.